This is a list of T cell receptor beta chains from one sample in a study of blood T cell repertoires in COVID-19. Sequenced by immunoSEQ multiplex PCR; TCRdb stores in-frame clones only, minus some. This table has 150,000 to 200,000 clones, approximately 89% appearing once. The specimen sequenced was PBMCs or T cells enriched from blood (not recorded which). These receptor sequences come from a woman under 30 who had recovered from COVID-19. The conserved cysteine and the conserved F or W are not part of the CDR3 here. Expanded clones are given a class, and other clones once, few, many or no size at all.

clone_size	v_call	j_call	cdr3_aa
once	TRBV29-1	TRBJ2-1	SLRDRVNEQF
NA	TRBV30	TRBJ1-1	AWNGLRGTEAF
NA	TRBV27	TRBJ2-7	ASSRGLAGPYEQY
NA	TRBV28	TRBJ2-7	ASSPSDSYEQY
NA	TRBV6-5	TRBJ1-5	ASKGRGAVQPQH
NA	TRBV5-6	TRBJ2-5	ASSRQGQETQY
NA	TRBV4-3	TRBJ2-7	ASSQYTGRGSYEQY
NA	TRBV20-1	TRBJ2-1	SASTGLNNEQF
NA	TRBV3-1/TRBV3-2	TRBJ1-2	ASSHDRTGGNYGYT
NA	TRBV5-4	TRBJ2-3	ASSWRGRQFGDTQY
NA	TRBV11-2	TRBJ2-2	ASSLVWGLAGNTGELF
NA	TRBV28	TRBJ1-6	ASSSQTDGIRNSPLH
NA	TRBV27	TRBJ2-3	ASSFAGGGPDTQY
NA	TRBV6-1	TRBJ1-5	ASSHLGEGRH
NA	TRBV6-2/TRBV6-3	TRBJ2-3	ATTYGTSGTDTQY
NA	TRBV12-3/TRBV12-4	TRBJ2-5	ASSLSKETQY
NA	TRBV7-2	TRBJ2-1	ASSLDRPHNEQF
NA	TRBV6-1	TRBJ1-5	ASSEYRRIYQH
once	TRBV27	TRBJ1-2	ASSTISDRGPVA
once	TRBV4-2	TRBJ2-5	ASSQGGLAGGKETQY
NA	TRBV18	TRBJ2-1	ASSLLADGFYNEQF
few	TRBV19	TRBJ2-3	ASSGNFAGHPSTDTQY
NA	TRBV7-3	TRBJ2-1	ASSSYSGYNEQF
few	TRBV10-1	TRBJ2-1	ASSESGGGHYNEQF
NA	TRBV27	TRBJ2-7	ASRPGQLFSYEQY
NA	TRBV19	TRBJ1-6	ASTPGQGNSPLH
NA	TRBV7-9	TRBJ2-1	ASSLVSSGGGKF
NA	TRBV3-1/TRBV3-2	TRBJ1-6	ASSQAGTGISPLH
NA	TRBV28	TRBJ2-7	ASSSLGTSVTEQY
NA	TRBV9	TRBJ2-1	ASSAGTSGGIEQF
NA	TRBV2	TRBJ2-5	ASSQKETQY
NA	TRBV27	TRBJ2-7	ASSSGTGPLEQY
many	TRBV7-8	TRBJ1-4	ASSFRVGEKLF
NA	TRBV7-3	TRBJ2-3	ASSPNLGDTQY
NA	TRBV9	TRBJ2-7	ASSVKSGGRNEQY
NA	TRBV20-1	TRBJ2-7	SASLSGGTPYEQY
NA	TRBV18	TRBJ2-1	ASSRTGLLNEQF
NA	TRBV6-5	TRBJ1-6	ASSFVGGYNSPLH
NA	TRBV5-6	TRBJ1-2	ASSLIFGQGEGYGYT
NA	TRBV5-1	TRBJ2-3	ASRRGAGLTDTQY
medium-sized	TRBV28	TRBJ2-2	ASSSGTGLTGELF
NA	TRBV2	TRBJ1-1	ASSVFQGVTEAF
NA	TRBV3-1/TRBV3-2	TRBJ2-7	ASSPRDSLYEQY
NA	TRBV5-8	TRBJ2-3	ASSLGTSGDTDTQY
once	TRBV20-1	TRBJ2-7	SATDSASYEQY
NA	TRBV18	TRBJ2-3	ASSGGGSTDTQY
NA	TRBV5-1	TRBJ2-4	ASSLGGWENIQY
few	TRBV6-1	TRBJ1-5	ASSDPGYTQPQH
NA	TRBV27	TRBJ2-1	ATREDSNWAYNEQF
NA	TRBV3-1/TRBV3-2	TRBJ2-3	ASSQSGDTQY
NA	TRBV19	TRBJ1-5	ASSITGQGGQPQH
NA	TRBV7-3	TRBJ2-7	ASSRVQHEQY
NA	TRBV14	TRBJ2-3	ASSQVQDTQY
NA	TRBV1	TRBJ2-7	TSSSQRYEQY
NA	TRBV13	TRBJ2-3	ASSLRLAGGFTDTQY
NA	TRBV6-1	TRBJ2-5	ASSAVPAGSRETQY
NA	TRBV6-5	TRBJ1-5	ASSYSSMANQPQH
NA	TRBV3-1/TRBV3-2	TRBJ1-5	ASSQDGEVGENQPQH
once	TRBV29-1	TRBJ2-7	SVNPAGGVNEQY